This T cell receptor (beta chain) was captured in a study of control samples from healthy donors and cancer patients (dated by TCRdb to the early 2020s). After removal of 8 bases from V and 6 bases from J, the junction retains 14 bases not matched to a gene. Reading from cysteine to phenylalanine, the CDR3 counts 16 amino acids. Solely the CDR3 DNA is kept, with 48 bases framed from the first base. From the germline V gene (reference sequence), CDR1 is WNHNN and CDR2 is SYGVQD. Library construction relied on the immunoSEQ multiplex PCR assay. What TCRdb holds here is the immuneACCESS table cut down to in-frame rearrangements. Part of the clones is not present; checked against another copy, under half of the missing clones reflect an unresolved V gene, and the others are unexplained. The sample table shows 150,000 to 200,000 clones, and 91% are seen once. The top ten clones comprise approximately 2% of the sample.

A note on this clone: What antigen it recognizes has not been identified. Nothing much larger sits one base from this clone, and base qualities are not available.

In this chain, TRBV10-1 is recombined with TRBJ1-4; TRBD1 lines up with 8 middle nucleotides. The sample comprised blood. The sequence derives from a middle-aged woman in good health. The CDR3 in this case is CASRLPQGARDEKLFF. The sequenced DNA is TGCGCCAGCCGACTACCCCAGGGGGCGCGGGATGAAAAACTGTTTTTT.